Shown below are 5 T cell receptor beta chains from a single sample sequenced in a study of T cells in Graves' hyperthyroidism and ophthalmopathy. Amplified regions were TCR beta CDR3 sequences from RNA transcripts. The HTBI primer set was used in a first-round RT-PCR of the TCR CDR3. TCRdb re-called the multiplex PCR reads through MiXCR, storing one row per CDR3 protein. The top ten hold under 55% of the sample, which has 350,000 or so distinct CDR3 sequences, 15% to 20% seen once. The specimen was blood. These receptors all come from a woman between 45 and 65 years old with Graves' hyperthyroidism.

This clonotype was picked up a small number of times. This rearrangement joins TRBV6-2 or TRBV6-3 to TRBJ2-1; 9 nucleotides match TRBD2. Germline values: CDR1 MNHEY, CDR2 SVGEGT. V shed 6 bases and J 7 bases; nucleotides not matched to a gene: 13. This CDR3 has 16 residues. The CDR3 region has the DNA TGTGCCAGCAGCCTAACCCTAGCGGGACGGAGGAATGAGCAGTTCTTC. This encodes CASSLTLAGRRNEQFF.

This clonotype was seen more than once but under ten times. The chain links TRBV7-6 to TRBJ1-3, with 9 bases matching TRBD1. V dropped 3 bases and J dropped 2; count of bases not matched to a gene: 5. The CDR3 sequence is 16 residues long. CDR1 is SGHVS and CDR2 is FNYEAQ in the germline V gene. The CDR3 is CASSFAQGATGNTIYF. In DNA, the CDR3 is TGTGCCAGCAGCTTTGCACAGGGGGCGACTGGAAACACCATATATTTT.

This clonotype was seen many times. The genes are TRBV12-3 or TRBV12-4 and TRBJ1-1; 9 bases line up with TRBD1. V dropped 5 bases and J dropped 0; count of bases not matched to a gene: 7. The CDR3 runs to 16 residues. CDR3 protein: CASSVRQGVMNTEAFF. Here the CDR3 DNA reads TGTGCCAGCAGTGTCCGACAGGGGGTCATGAACACTGAAGCTTTCTTT.

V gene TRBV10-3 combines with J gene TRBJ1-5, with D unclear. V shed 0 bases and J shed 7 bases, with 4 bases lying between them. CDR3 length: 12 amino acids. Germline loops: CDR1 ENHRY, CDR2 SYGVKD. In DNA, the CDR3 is TGTGCCATCAGTGAGTCGCCCCAGCCCCAGCATTTT. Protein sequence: CAISESPQPQHF.

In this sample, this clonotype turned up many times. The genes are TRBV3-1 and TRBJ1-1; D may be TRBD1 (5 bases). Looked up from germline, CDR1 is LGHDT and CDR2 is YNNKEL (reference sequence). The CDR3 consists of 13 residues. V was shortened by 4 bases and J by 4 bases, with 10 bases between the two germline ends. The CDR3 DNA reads TGTGCCAGCAGCCGGGGGAGGCTCACTGAAGCTTTCTTT. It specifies CASSRGRLTEAFF.